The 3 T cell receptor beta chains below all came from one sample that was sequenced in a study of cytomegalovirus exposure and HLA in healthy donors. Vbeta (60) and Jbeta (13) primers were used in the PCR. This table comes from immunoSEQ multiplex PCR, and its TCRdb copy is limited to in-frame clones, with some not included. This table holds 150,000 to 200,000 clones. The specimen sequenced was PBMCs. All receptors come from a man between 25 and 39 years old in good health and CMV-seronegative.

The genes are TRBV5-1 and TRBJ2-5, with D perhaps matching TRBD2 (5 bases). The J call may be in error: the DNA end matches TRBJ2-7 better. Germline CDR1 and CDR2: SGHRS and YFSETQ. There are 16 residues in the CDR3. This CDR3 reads CASSPFSSGSSYEQYF. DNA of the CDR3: TGCGCCAGCAGCCCCTTCTCCTCGGGGAGCTCCTACGAGCAGTACTTC.

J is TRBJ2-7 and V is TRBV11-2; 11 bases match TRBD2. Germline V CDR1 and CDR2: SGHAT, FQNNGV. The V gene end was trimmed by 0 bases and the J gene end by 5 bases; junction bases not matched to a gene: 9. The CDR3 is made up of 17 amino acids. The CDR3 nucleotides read TGTGCCAGCAGCTTAGATCGAACTAGCGGGAGAACTGACGAGCAGTACTTC. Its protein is CASSLDRTSGRTDEQYF. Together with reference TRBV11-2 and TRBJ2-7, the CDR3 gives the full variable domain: EAGVAQSPRYKIIEKRQSVAFWCNPISGHATLYWYQQILGQGPKLLIQFQNNGVVDDSQLPKDRFSAERLKGVDSTLKIQPAKLEDSAVYLCASSLDRTSGRTDEQYFGPGTRLTVT.

The CDR3 loop is CTSSRELVVLYEQYF. CDR3 coding DNA: TGCACCAGCAGCCGAGAACTAGTAGTTCTCTACGAGCAGTACTTC. The genes are TRBV1 and TRBJ2-5; the table's D gene call, TRBD2, was not cross checked with the DNA. The DNA matches TRBJ2-7 better at its end, which makes the J call doubtful. TRBV1 is termed a pseudogene. This CDR3 is 15 amino acids long.